This T cell receptor (beta chain) came from a study of blood T cells in healthy people across ages. Through a sample-barcoded 5' primer and a J-beta primer mix, a second PCR was run for roughly 6 to 11 cycles. MiXCR, applied by TCRdb to the 5' RACE reads, yields one record per CDR3 protein. The table shows over 500,000 distinct CDR3 sequences, with over 40% occurring only once. The CDR3 totals 11 residues. V was clipped by 3 bases and J by 14 bases, with 11 bases between them. CDR1 and CDR2 from the germline V gene are MGHDK and SYGVNS. This sequence originates from a woman older than 75 in good health. Sequenced: blood. The gene calls are TRBV25-1 and TRBJ2-1, with a possible D match to TRBD2 (6 bases). The DNA for the CDR3 is TGTGCCAGCAGTGATGGCGGGGTCGAGTTCTTC. Protein product: CASSDGGVEFF.